The 20 T cell receptor beta chains reported below all come from one sample, sequenced in a study of CD8 T cells in ankylosing spondylitis listed by TCRdb under 2017. Libraries were built with 5' RACE. TCRdb names Illumina HiSeq 2500 as the instrument used. The public sequencing data were trimmed at Q25 with fastp and processed into clonotypes with MiXCR by TCRdb, which kept only in-frame beta chains. Every CDR3 protein is listed once, alongside the most common genes and DNA of its rows. This sample has about 39,000 distinct CDR3 sequences in its table, and around 10% of those were observed once. More than 15% of the sample is held by the ten biggest clonotypes. Specimen: blood, either unsorted or a sorted T cell fraction (not recorded which). These receptor sequences come from a male donor with ankylosing spondylitis or in good health (not recorded which).

Many counts were recorded for this clonotype. The chain couples TRBV5-1 to TRBJ2-7; the match to TRBD1 covers 7 bases. CDR3 length: 15 amino acids. CDR1 is SGHRS and CDR2 is YFSETQ in the germline V gene. The J segment lost 2 bases and the V segment lost 0 bases, leaving 5 bases of the junction unmatched. CDR3 bases: TGCGCCAGCAGCTTGGAGACAGGGTTGGCCTACGAGCAGTACTTC. This translates into CASSLETGLAYEQYF.

This clonotype was detected a few times. The chain employs TRBV7-6 and TRBJ2-7; the D gene is possibly TRBD2 (5 bases). The V end lost 3 bases, the J end lost 5 bases, and 8 bases lay between the germline ends. The CDR3 is made up of 12 amino acids. Per germline, CDR1 SGHVS and CDR2 FNYEAQ. CDR3 coding DNA: TGTGCCAGCAGCTTGGACGGGGACGAGCAGTACTTC. This sequence encodes CASSLDGDEQYF.

This clonotype was picked up many times. The chain links TRBV10-3 to TRBJ2-3; D is undetermined. The CDR3 loop spans 14 amino acids. Trimming left V 6 bases short and J 11 bases short, with 21 bases between. Per the germline V gene, CDR1 is ENHRY and CDR2 is SYGVKD. The CDR3 region has the DNA TGTGCCATCAGCCCTAGTCTGCCCGCTGTCATGCAGTATTTT. Amino acids: CAISPSLPAVMQYF.

This clonotype was observed at least ten times. This sequence joins TRBV20-1 and TRBJ2-3; 9 bases are shared with TRBD2. J gave up 5 bases and V 8 bases, and 5 bases lay outside the gene matches. The germline gives CDR1 DFQATT, CDR2 SNEGSKA (reference sequence). The CDR3 is made up of 12 amino acids. CDR3 sequence (DNA): TGCAGTATCCTAGCGGGAAGAGATACGCAGTATTTT. Translating it yields CSILAGRDTQYF.

V is TRBV11-1 and J is TRBJ2-5; maybe TRBD2 (6 bases). There are 13 residues in the CDR3. Germline V gene sequence: CDR1 SGHAT, CDR2 FQDESV (reference sequence). The germline V and J ends were trimmed by 6 bases and 5 bases, with 13 bases remaining between them. CDR3 DNA sequence: TGTGCCAGCAGGCGGGGCCTTACGGAGACCCAGTACTTC. Encoded protein: CASRRGLTETQYF.

This clonotype has a handful of counts. Germline is not matched at one junction end, which may reflect a read error. This chain joins TRBV20-1 and TRBJ1-5; tentatively, D is TRBD1 (6 bases). This CDR3 has 15 residues. The germline gives CDR1 DFQATT, CDR2 SNEGSKA (reference sequence). The CDR3 protein is CCASFGGLSNQPQHF. CDR3 nucleotides: TGCTGTGCTAGTTTTGGGGGGCTCAGCAATCAGCCCCAGCATTTT.

This clonotype has at least ten counts. The V call is TRBV28, the J call TRBJ2-1, with TRBD2 as a possible D gene (5 bases). The CDR3 is 12 residues long. Germline lookup yields CDR1 MDHEN and CDR2 SYDVKM. V was cut by 8 bases and J by 1 base, with 6 bases left in between. CDR3 residues: CASGSSYNEQFF. The DNA for the CDR3 is TGTGCCAGCGGGAGTTCCTACAATGAGCAGTTCTTC.

This clonotype appeared many times. The rearrangement joins TRBV27 to TRBJ1-6; possibly TRBD1 for D (5 bases). This CDR3 has 14 amino acids. V dropped 6 bases and J dropped 5 bases, with 11 bases sitting between them. Germline-derived CDR1 and CDR2 are MNHEY and SMNVEV (reference sequence). The CDR3 here is CASRVQADNSPLHF. The CDR3 DNA sequence: TGTGCCAGCAGGGTACAGGCTGATAATTCACCCCTCCACTTT.

This clonotype was recorded many times. J is TRBJ2-1 and V is TRBV5-1, with 7 bases identical to TRBD2. The CDR3 loop spans 15 amino acids. V was pared by 6 bases and J by 4 bases, with 10 bases of the junction left unmatched. Germline-derived CDR1 and CDR2 are SGHRS and YFSETQ. The chain's CDR3 is CASNLGGSLYNEQFF. The CDR3 region has the DNA TGCGCCAGCAATTTAGGCGGGAGTTTGTACAATGAGCAGTTCTTC.

This clonotype was detected many times. The genes are TRBV12-3 or TRBV12-4 and TRBJ2-7; a weak D match, TRBD2 (6 bases). V shed 1 base and J shed 2 bases, with 6 bases lying between them. The CDR3 contains 13 residues. The CDR3 here is CASSLGGTYEQYF. The CDR3 DNA reads TGTGCCAGCAGTTTAGGCGGGACCTACGAGCAGTACTTC.

This clonotype was counted at least ten times. V gene TRBV9 combines with J gene TRBJ1-1, with no clear D. Trimming removed 3 bases at V and 0 bases at J, with 12 bases between. The CDR3 contains 15 residues. CDR1 is SGDLS, CDR2 YYNGEE, per germline. CDR3 amino acids: CASSDGIGLNTEAFF. The CDR3 DNA reads TGTGCCAGCAGCGACGGTATAGGGCTGAACACTGAAGCTTTCTTT.

In regard to this clonotype: A read error is possible here, since a much larger clone lies one base away. The chain couples TRBV7-7 to TRBJ2-5; TRBD2 agrees at 10 bases. The germline gives CDR1 SSHAT, CDR2 FNYEAQ (reference sequence). The CDR3 is 15 residues long. CDR3 sequence reads: CASSSLAGVGEPQYF. The CDR3 region has the DNA TGTGCTAGCAGCTCCCTAGCGGGAGTCGGAGAGCCCCAGTACTTC.

CDR3 sequence reads: CASRPGQGRDTIYF. As DNA, the CDR3 is TGTGCCAGCAGGCCGGGACAGGGACGTGACACCATATATTTT. This chain links TRBV12-3 or TRBV12-4 with TRBJ1-3; 9 bases align to TRBD1. The CDR3 runs to 14 residues. The junction had 8 bases not matched to a gene; V was cut back by 6 bases and J by 8 bases.

Ten or more counts support this clonotype. The chain links TRBV10-2 to TRBJ1-6; D is possibly TRBD1 (5 bases). Between the trimmed V and J ends, which lost 10 bases and 7 bases, there was a span of 14 bases. From germline, CDR1 is WSHSY and CDR2 SAAADI. This CDR3 has 13 amino acids. The CDR3 sequence is CAIRRDGNSPLHF. The CDR3 DNA follows: TGCGCCATCCGCCGGGACGGAAATTCACCCCTCCACTTT.

This clonotype was detected many times. This rearrangement joins TRBV5-5 to TRBJ2-3; D not certain. CDR1 is SGHKS and CDR2 is YYEKEE in the germline V gene (reference sequence). This CDR3 spans 15 amino acids. V dropped 0 bases and J dropped 5 bases, with 13 bases sitting between them. CDR3 sequence: CASSLESEYLDTQYF. The CDR3 region has the DNA TGTGCCAGCAGCTTGGAATCAGAGTACTTAGATACGCAGTATTTT.

This clonotype was counted at least ten times. The V call is TRBV20-1, the J call TRBJ2-7; 11 nucleotides align to TRBD1. The junction had 3 bases not matched to a gene; V was cut back by 0 bases and J by 2 bases. The CDR3 covers 15 residues. Germline loops: CDR1 DFQATT, CDR2 SNEGSKA (reference sequence). This CDR3 reads CSARDQDRGPYEQYF. CDR3 nucleotides: TGCAGTGCTAGAGATCAGGACAGGGGGCCCTACGAGCAGTACTTC.

This clonotype was recorded many times. This chain connects TRBV5-1 to TRBJ2-3, with a possible D match to TRBD1 (6 bases). This CDR3 contains 15 residues. Trimming removed 0 bases at V and 4 bases at J, with 12 bases between. Germline CDR1 reads SGHRS; CDR2 reads YFSETQ. As DNA, the CDR3 is TGCGCCAGCAGCTTGGGGCAGGGGAAAGCAGATACGCAGTATTTT. Residues: CASSLGQGKADTQYF. Looking up the rest from reference TRBV5-1 and TRBJ2-3 gives the full variable domain: KAGVTQTPRYLIKTRGQQVTLSCSPISGHRSVSWYQQTPGQGLQFLFEYFSETQRNKGNFPGRFSGRQFSNSRSEMNVSTLELGDSALYLCASSLGQGKADTQYFGPGTRLTVL.

This clonotype has ten or more counts. This chain joins TRBV5-6 and TRBJ2-7, with D unclear. This CDR3 is 13 amino acids long. From germline, CDR1 is SGHDT and CDR2 YYEEEE. Between the trimmed V and J ends, which lost 4 bases and 3 bases, there was a span of 11 bases. CDR3 protein: CASSPASVYEQYF. The CDR3 DNA follows: TGTGCCAGCAGCCCGGCGTCGGTCTACGAGCAGTACTTC. Full variable domain (remainder filled in from reference TRBV5-6 and TRBJ2-7): DAGVTQSPTHLIKTRGQQVTLRCSPKSGHDTVSWYQQALGQGPQFIFQYYEEEERQRGNFPDRFSGHQFPNYSSELNVNALLLGDSALYLCASSPASVYEQYFGPGTRLTVT.

This clonotype was recorded a few times. This chain links TRBV12-5 with TRBJ2-2, with 8 nucleotides matching TRBD1. Trimming took 7 bases from V and 0 from J; bases not matched to a gene: 4. Germline CDR1 reads LGHNT; CDR2 reads FRNRAP. CDR3 length: 15 amino acids. CDR3 sequence: CASELQGANTGELFF. For the CDR3, the DNA is TGTGCTAGTGAATTACAGGGGGCGAACACCGGGGAGCTGTTTTTT.

The chain has TRBV5-1 and TRBJ1-6, with TRBD1 identical over 8 bases. Germline V gene data show CDR1 as SGHRS and CDR2 as YFSETQ. The junction had 0 bases not matched to a gene; V was cut back by 0 bases and J by 7 bases. The CDR3 extends over 14 amino acids. CDR3 sequence: CASSLGQGNSPLHF. CDR3 DNA sequence: TGCGCCAGCAGCTTGGGACAGGGGAATTCACCCCTCCACTTT.